This is a list of T cell receptor beta chains from one sample in a study of CD8 T cells in Susac syndrome. TCRdb re-called the immunoSEQ multiplex PCR reads through MiXCR, storing one row per CDR3 protein. The sample lists over 95,000 distinct CDR3 sequences, 85% to 95% occurring once. The sequenced sample consisted of CD8+ T cells from PBMCs. The receptors here all came from a human donor in good health. CDR3s include the opening cysteine and the closing phenylalanine or tryptophan. A D gene is named only where the DNA matches it firmly. The size entry is marked missing in some rows and otherwise reads once, few, many or a size class.

D gene: .
clone size: .
J gene: TRBJ2-1
V gene: TRBV5-1
CDR3 protein: CASSFFGQHNEQFF
CDR3 DNA: TGCGCCAGCAGCTTTTTCGGGCAACACAATGAGCAGTTCTTC

D gene: TRBD2
clone size: .
J gene: TRBJ2-3
V gene: TRBV20-1
CDR3 protein: CSASPGLAGVRADTQYF
CDR3 DNA: TGCAGTGCTTCCCCCGGACTAGCGGGAGTAAGGGCAGATACGCAGTATTTT

D gene: .
clone size: .
J gene: TRBJ1-1
V gene: TRBV12-5
CDR3 protein: CASGLGDGRNTEAFF
CDR3 DNA: TGTGCTAGTGGTTTGGGGGATGGGAGGAACACTGAAGCTTTCTTT

D gene: .
clone size: .
J gene: TRBJ1-5
V gene: TRBV21-1
CDR3 protein: CASSRLPDRAPQPQHF
CDR3 DNA: TGTGCCAGCAGCAGATTGCCCGACAGGGCCCCTCAGCCCCAGCATTTT

D gene: .
clone size: .
J gene: TRBJ1-2
V gene: TRBV5-1
CDR3 protein: CASSRTDFYGYTF
CDR3 DNA: TGCGCCAGCAGCCGTACAGATTTCTATGGCTACACCTTC

D gene: .
clone size: .
J gene: TRBJ2-3
V gene: TRBV27
CDR3 protein: CASSQVGDTDTQYF
CDR3 DNA: TGTGCCAGCAGCCAAGTGGGTGACACAGATACGCAGTATTTT

D gene: .
clone size: once
J gene: TRBJ1-4
V gene: TRBV2
CDR3 protein: CASSGDTQTNEKLFF
CDR3 DNA: TGTGCCAGCAGTGGGGACACCCAAACTAATGAAAAACTGTTTTTT

D gene: .
clone size: .
J gene: TRBJ1-5
V gene: TRBV20-1
CDR3 protein: CSAARRALSNQPQHF
CDR3 DNA: TGCAGTGCTGCCCGGAGGGCCCTTAGCAATCAGCCCCAGCATTTT

D gene: .
clone size: .
J gene: TRBJ2-7
V gene: TRBV10-2
CDR3 protein: CASTPGTISSYEQYF
CDR3 DNA: TGCGCCAGCACCCCCGGGACCATAAGCTCCTACGAGCAGTACTTC

D gene: TRBD2
clone size: .
J gene: TRBJ2-1
V gene: TRBV20-1
CDR3 protein: CSAGGLAGGPMGSGNEQFF
CDR3 DNA: TGCAGTGCTGGTGGACTAGCGGGAGGGCCGATGGGTTCAGGCAATGAGCAGTTCTTC

D gene: .
clone size: .
J gene: TRBJ1-1
V gene: TRBV29-1
CDR3 protein: CSVGRGYTEAFF
CDR3 DNA: TGCAGCGTTGGCCGGGGGTACACTGAAGCTTTCTTT

D gene: TRBD2
clone size: .
J gene: TRBJ2-3
V gene: TRBV12-5
CDR3 protein: CASGFNLAGVLTDTQYF
CDR3 DNA: TGTGCTAGTGGTTTTAATCTAGCGGGGGTCCTCACAGATACGCAGTATTTT

D gene: TRBD2
clone size: .
J gene: TRBJ2-7
V gene: TRBV7-9
CDR3 protein: CASTPRLAESYEQYF
CDR3 DNA: TGTGCCAGTACCCCTCGACTAGCGGAAAGCTACGAGCAGTACTTC

D gene: TRBD1
clone size: .
J gene: TRBJ1-2
V gene: TRBV9
CDR3 protein: CASSIGQGDNYGYTF
CDR3 DNA: TGTGCCAGCAGCATCGGACAGGGGGACAACTATGGCTACACCTTC

D gene: .
clone size: .
J gene: TRBJ2-1
V gene: TRBV7-9
CDR3 protein: CASSLGPTDEQFF
CDR3 DNA: TGTGCCAGCAGCTTAGGACCTACCGATGAGCAGTTCTTC

D gene: TRBD1
clone size: .
J gene: TRBJ1-2
V gene: TRBV29-1
CDR3 protein: CSVGTTGGPHGYTF
CDR3 DNA: TGCAGCGTTGGAACGACAGGGGGCCCCCATGGCTACACCTTC

D gene: .
clone size: .
J gene: TRBJ1-5
V gene: TRBV20-1
CDR3 protein: CSAHPQTGNSQPQHF
CDR3 DNA: TGCAGTGCACACCCCCAAACAGGGAACTCTCAGCCCCAGCATTTT

D gene: TRBD2
clone size: .
J gene: TRBJ2-2
V gene: TRBV29-1
CDR3 protein: CSVAWAGGTGELFF
CDR3 DNA: TGCAGCGTTGCTTGGGCGGGAGGAACCGGGGAGCTGTTTTTT

D gene: TRBD1
clone size: .
J gene: TRBJ2-3
V gene: TRBV20-1
CDR3 protein: CSATDRPSTDTQYF
CDR3 DNA: TGCAGTGCAACGGACAGGCCTAGCACAGATACGCAGTATTTT

D gene: .
clone size: .
J gene: TRBJ2-5
V gene: TRBV11-1
CDR3 protein: CASSLPGLPRETQYF
CDR3 DNA: TGTGCCAGCAGCCTACCGGGCCTCCCTCGGGAGACCCAGTACTTC

D gene: .
clone size: .
J gene: TRBJ2-3
V gene: TRBV5-1
CDR3 protein: CASSFSGTDTQYF
CDR3 DNA: TGCGCCAGCAGCTTTAGCGGTACAGATACGCAGTATTTT

D gene: .
clone size: .
J gene: TRBJ1-6
V gene: TRBV4-1
CDR3 protein: CASSRGLPVNSPLHF
CDR3 DNA: TGCGCCAGCAGCCGGGGACTCCCCGTAAATTCACCCCTCCACTTT